A single sample gave rise to the 17 T cell receptor beta chains below, sequenced in a study of blood T cell repertoires in COVID-19. The assay was immunoSEQ multiplex PCR, and TCRdb's table has in-frame clones only and misses some. Of 300,000 to 400,000 clones in the sample, 65% to 90% are singletons; the top ten hold 7.2%. The sequenced material came from peripheral blood. The receptors stem from a human donor in a cohort sampled during active COVID-19.

The chain combines TRBV9 with TRBJ2-7; 9 bases are shared with TRBD1. The CDR3 is 14 amino acids. Germline trimming cut 4 bases from V and 5 bases from J; bases unmatched to any gene: 7. Per the germline V gene, CDR1 is SGDLS and CDR2 is YYNGEE. CDR3 region: CASSLRDRAHEQYF. The CDR3, as DNA: TGTGCCAGCAGCCTCCGGGACAGGGCCCACGAGCAGTACTTC.

The table lists this clone with a count of one. The rearrangement links TRBV19 to TRBJ1-1; D gene uncertain. The CDR3 has 15 amino acids. With 6 bases removed from V and 0 bases from J, the gap between germline ends came to 14 bases. The germline V gene encodes CDR1 LNHDA and CDR2 SQIVND (reference sequence). The CDR3, as DNA: TGTGCCAGTAGCATCTCCACCACAGTGAACACTGAAGCTTTCTTT. It is translated as CASSISTTVNTEAFF.

The rearrangement joins TRBV5-1 to TRBJ2-7, with 9 bases identical to TRBD2. The trim removed 1 base at V and 7 bases at J, leaving 6 bases unmatched. The CDR3 loop spans 14 amino acids. Germline CDR1 and CDR2: SGHRS and YFSETQ. CDR3 in amino acids: CASSLSGGPREQYF. The CDR3 DNA sequence: TGCGCCAGCAGCTTGAGCGGGGGGCCTCGGGAGCAGTACTTC.

This clone was seen only once. The V gene is TRBV20-1, the J gene TRBJ1-5; D might be TRBD1 (5 bases). The length of the CDR3 is 15 residues. V was shortened by 3 bases and J by 2 bases, with 14 bases between the two germline ends. Germline V gives CDR1 DFQATT, CDR2 SNEGSKA (reference sequence). The CDR3 DNA sequence: TGCAGTGCTAGTCACCTTTCCAGGGGCAATCAGCCCCAGCATTTT. Its protein product is CSASHLSRGNQPQHF.

J is TRBJ2-2 and V is TRBV24-1; the match to TRBD1 covers 10 bases. The germline CDR1 and CDR2 sequences are KGHDR and SFDVKD. The CDR3 spans 16 residues. V lost 5 bases and J lost 2; bases outside the gene matches: 4. CDR3 in DNA: TGTGCCACCAGTGTCCGGGACAGGGGTAACACCGGGGAGCTGTTTTTT. Translating gives CATSVRDRGNTGELFF.

The chain has TRBV20-1 and TRBJ2-1; D may be TRBD2 (6 bases). V lost 6 bases and J 7 bases, leaving 10 bases between the germline ends. Germline CDR1 DFQATT, CDR2 SNEGSKA (reference sequence). This CDR3 has 11 residues. Here the CDR3 reads CSARDSNEQFF. In DNA, the CDR3 is TGCAGTGCGAGGGACTCGAATGAGCAGTTCTTC.

Remarks on this clone: Other DNA sequences in the same sample also yield this CDR3. The CDR3: CASSPDTNTGELFF. The CDR3 DNA is TGCGCCAGCAGCCCGGACACGAACACCGGGGAGCTGTTTTTT. The rearrangement uses TRBV5-1 and TRBJ2-2; D is possibly TRBD1 (5 bases). Germline V lookup: CDR1 SGHRS, CDR2 YFSETQ. The CDR3 extends over 14 amino acids. Trimming shortened V by 4 bases and J by 0 bases, and 7 bases separated the two germline ends.

The rearrangement uses TRBV6-5 and TRBJ1-6; D is uncertain. The germline V and J ends were trimmed by 0 bases and 5 bases, with 8 bases remaining between them. The germline CDR1 and CDR2 sequences are MNHEY and SVGAGI. The CDR3 contains 15 residues. For the CDR3, the DNA is TGTGCCAGCAGTTACTCCACGGGGAATAATTCACCCCTCCACTTT. This gives the protein CASSYSTGNNSPLHF.

The rearrangement uses TRBV7-3 and TRBJ2-5, with TRBD2 matching over 9 bases. Germline loops: CDR1 SGHTA, CDR2 FQGTGA. The CDR3 totals 14 residues. Trimming removed 5 bases from V and 4 bases from J; junction bases left unmatched: 5. The CDR3 here is CASSPLAGAETQYF. The CDR3 DNA follows: TGTGCCAGCAGCCCTTTAGCGGGGGCAGAGACCCAGTACTTC. Using reference TRBV7-3 and TRBJ2-5 for the parts outside the CDR3, the full variable domain is GAGVSQTPSNKVTEKGKYVELRCDPISGHTALYWYRQSLGQGPEFLIYFQGTGAADDSGLPNDRFFAVRPEGSVSTLKIQRTERGDSAVYLCASSPLAGAETQYFGPGTRLLVL.

As regards this clone: Additional DNA sequences in this sample encode the identical CDR3. The chain employs TRBV18 and TRBJ1-1; D unresolved. V was pared by 1 base and J by 2 bases, with 8 bases between. Germline loops: CDR1 KGHSH, CDR2 LQKENI. The CDR3 extends over 14 amino acids. CDR3 DNA sequence: TGTGCCAGCTCACCACAGGGAGCTAACACTGAAGCTTTCTTT. Translated, it gives CASSPQGANTEAFF.

The V and J genes are TRBV30 and TRBJ1-1; TRBD1 is a possible D gene (5 bases). There are 12 residues in the CDR3. V lost 7 bases and J lost 4, with 13 bases in between. Germline-derived CDR1 and CDR2 are GTSNPN and SVGIG (reference sequence). Written as DNA, the CDR3 is TGTGCCTTTTTCTCCGGGGGCACTGAAGCTTTCTTT. Its protein product is CAFFSGGTEAFF.

The rearrangement joins TRBV2 to TRBJ1-5; 9 positions match TRBD1. Per germline, CDR1 SNHLY and CDR2 FYNNEI. V dropped 4 bases and J dropped 1; count of bases not matched to a gene: 8. This CDR3 contains 17 residues. In nucleotides, the CDR3 is TGTGCCAGCAGTGGTGGACAGGGGATTGGGAGCAATCAGCCCCAGCATTTT. The encoded protein is CASSGGQGIGSNQPQHF.

This chain uses TRBV29-1 with TRBJ1-2; tentative D call: TRBD1 (5 bases). Germline V gene lookup returns CDR1 SQVTM and CDR2 ANQGSEA. The CDR3 sequence is 13 residues long. Trimming left V 6 bases short and J 3 bases short, with 14 bases between. CDR3 in amino acids: CSVGGEGYYGYTF. In DNA form, the CDR3 reads TGCAGCGTGGGGGGAGAGGGGTACTATGGCTACACCTTC.

This clone appeared a single time. The chain employs TRBV5-1 and TRBJ2-3; unclear D gene. Trimming took off 1 base at V and 0 bases at J, with 9 bases between the two ends. Germline-derived CDR1 and CDR2 are SGHRS and YFSETQ. The CDR3 sequence is 15 residues long. This chain's CDR3 is CASSLSSPSTDTQYF. CDR3 DNA sequence: TGCGCCAGCAGCTTGTCGTCCCCTAGCACAGATACGCAGTATTTT.

This sequence joins TRBV20-1 and TRBJ2-1; 10 nucleotides line up with TRBD2. The V and J ends lost 6 bases and 1 base, in that order; junction bases with no gene match: 12. There are 17 residues in the CDR3. Germline V lookup: CDR1 DFQATT, CDR2 SNEGSKA (reference sequence). CDR3 region: CSASHLAGVFSYNEQFF. DNA of the CDR3: TGCAGTGCCAGTCACCTAGCGGGGGTCTTTTCCTACAATGAGCAGTTCTTC.

To note about this clone: Other DNA sequences within the sample encode an identical CDR3. The genes are TRBV6-5 and TRBJ2-7; 7 bases map to TRBD1. The CDR3 extends over 15 amino acids. CDR1 MNHEY and CDR2 SVGAGI come from the germline V gene. With 0 bases clipped from V and 2 bases from J, the junction kept 4 bases outside the gene matches. The CDR3 region is CASSYSTGAAYEQYF. CDR3 nucleotides: TGTGCCAGCAGTTACTCCACAGGGGCTGCCTACGAGCAGTACTTC.

This rearrangement joins TRBV10-3 to TRBJ1-4; 11 positions match TRBD1. Germline V gives CDR1 ENHRY, CDR2 SYGVKD. V shed 0 bases, J shed 5 bases, and the junction held 11 bases outside the gene matches. The CDR3 consists of 19 residues. Written as DNA, the CDR3 is TGTGCCATCAGTGAGTCGCTGAGCGGGACAGGGGGTTCGAATGAAAAACTGTTTTTT. Its protein product is CAISESLSGTGGSNEKLFF.